This T cell receptor (beta chain) was captured in a study of Graves' ophthalmopathy and Graves' hyperthyroidism. Whole-study results and caveats: A 13-signature model separated ophthalmopathy from stable hyperthyroidism, about 90% sensitivity, 65% to 82% specificity. Ophthalmopathy progression cases were predicted by the model with 70.59% sensitivity and approximately 76% specificity. Blood also held most thyroid clonotypes expanded above 0.001 frequency.

Amplifying from RNA transcripts, the study obtained TCR beta CDR3 regions. Second-round multiplex PCR came after a first-round RT-PCR that employed HTBI primers. Each CDR3 protein is one row after TCRdb ran MiXCR on the multiplex PCR reads. The data contain about 370,000 distinct CDR3 sequences, 15% to 20% of them seen just once; the ten biggest clones take up 2% to 3%. Remarks on this clonotype: The antigen remains unidentified.

New diagnoses, under 2 months' duration, and ages 18 to 65 characterized the hyperthyroidism patients. The specimen was peripheral blood. The receptor comes from an adult woman with stable Graves' hyperthyroidism.

CDR3 nucleotides: TGTGCCAGCACCCCCCCAGTACAAGAGACCCAGTACTTC. Residues: CASTPPVQETQYF. The V and J genes are TRBV7-2 and TRBJ2-5, with D uncertain. The V gene's germline CDR1 is SGHTA and CDR2 FQGNSA. CDR3 size: 13 residues. V was pared by 7 bases and J by 2 bases, with 11 bases between.